This section outlines one T cell receptor beta chain sequence together with its context. The table lists this clonotype with a count of one. This clone's antigen is unknown. Base qualities are missing; no much larger clone stands one base away. On its own, one read is weak support. The sample belongs to a study of CD8 T cells in Susac syndrome (dated by TCRdb to between 2017 and 2020). About the full investigation: Of the Susac syndrome patients who were sequenced, eight or nine were in clinical remission while 5 or 6 had clinically active disease. The clonality of the CD8+ T cell repertoire was compared across about a dozen healthy donors, some 14 Susac syndrome patients and around 16 multiple sclerosis patients. At blood withdrawal, Susac syndrome patients were therapy-naive, treated with corticosteroids (with IVIg additionally given to some), or treated with IVIg alone. Whether CD8+ T cell activation and differentiation in Susac syndrome was antigen driven was tested using repertoire sequencing. General study outcomes and caveats: CD8+ repertoires in Susac syndrome showed clonal expansion, which was highest in CD8+ TEMRA cells and was greater in clinically active patients than in remitting patients. Around 15 Susac-specific public clones were identified in the total CD8+ repertoire, and several Susac-specific public clones were identified in the CD8+ TEMRA repertoire. The number of individuals in the TCR sequencing and HLA analysis was acknowledged as relatively small.

Between the V and J ends, shortened by 3 bases and 4 bases respectively, the junction contains 16 bases. Reading the germline V gene gives CDR1 LGHNA and CDR2 YSLEER. CDR3 length: 15 amino acids, cysteine to phenylalanine. The only DNA kept is the CDR3, 45 bases in frame from the first base. RNA was extracted using the RNeasy kit, and about 0.5 to 1 ug of the RNA was reverse transcribed with random hexamers. The immunoSEQ multiplex PCR assay, covering 54 Vbeta and 13 Jbeta segments, was used to amplify TCR beta CDR3 regions. To correct PCR amplification bias, a synthetic template baseline was used for both primer optimization and computational correction. Turning to the authors' computational methods: Reads were assigned to V, D and J genes according to IMGT and analyzed in immunoSEQ Analyzer, with only productive sequences retained. Clonality was calculated as one minus the Shannon entropy normalized by log2 of the number of productive unique sequences. Public and private clones were assessed among the 100 most prevalent clones of each patient and control. Susac-specific clones were defined as absent from healthy and MS cohorts, 800 to 1,200 published viral clones and other ImmuneACCESS disease sequences. Using fastp at Q25 and MiXCR, TCRdb reprocessed the public reads and kept productive beta chains. Each CDR3 protein gets just one entry, which takes the most common genes and DNA from the rows behind it. The V and J calls shown here were made by TCRdb, not taken from the authors' results. The sample includes around 110,000 distinct CDR3 sequences, with roughly 94% observed a single time. 0.4% to 0.5% of the sample lies in the top ten.

High-throughput TCR beta sequencing profiled peripheral blood CD8+ and CD4+ T cells from healthy donors, Susac syndrome patients and multiple sclerosis patients. Susac syndrome patients met recently defined diagnostic criteria for definite or probable disease. Bulk CD8+ and CD4+ T cells were purified by magnetic negative isolation, whereas CD8+ TEMRA cells were enriched by FACS. Blood was drawn into EDTA tubes, processed within 24 hours, and PBMCs were isolated by density gradient centrifugation. PBMCs intended for TCR sequencing were cryopreserved in liquid nitrogen and thawed later in a water bath at 37 degrees C. The sorted or isolated CD4+, CD8+ and CD8+ TEMRA cells had a purity of 90% or higher.

The rearrangement combines TRBV4-3 with TRBJ2-7; the D assignment is uncertain and may be TRBD1 or TRBD2, with 5 bases supporting each. The sample was CD8+ T cells from PBMCs. The receptor comes from a human donor with Susac syndrome. For the CDR3, the sequence is CASSQLPRDGYEQYF. The DNA reads as follows: TGCGCCAGCAGCCAGCTCCCAAGGGACGGATACGAGCAGTACTTC.